This is a list of T cell receptor beta chains from one sample in a study of T cell responses to AZD1222 COVID-19 vaccine. The method was immunoSEQ multiplex PCR; TCRdb's version includes in-frame clones alone and lacks a portion of them. The table shows over 120,000 clones, with approximately 94% occurring only once. The material was peripheral blood, obtained on day 0 of AZD1222 vaccination. The receptors originated from an adult in good health. Both conserved end residues are part of each CDR3.

j_call,v_call,cdr3_aa
TRBJ2-1,TRBV7-2,CASSLVAGSYNEQFF
TRBJ1-2,TRBV7-9,CASSLSGGRVLVSF
TRBJ2-2,TRBV11-2,CASSSLRGTGELFF
TRBJ2-7,TRBV10-2,CASAGLYEQYF
TRBJ1-5,TRBV5-6,CASSYGTGVSQPQHF
TRBJ1-5,TRBV2,CASKAGISGNQPQHF
TRBJ2-1,TRBV9,CASSVGGVNEQFF
TRBJ2-2,TRBV4-2,CASSPLPRGRTGELFF
TRBJ2-7,TRBV7-8,CASSLARQRRSYEQYF
TRBJ1-5,TRBV18,CASSPPGPSNQPQHF
TRBJ2-7,TRBV30,CARDGGGNEQYF
TRBJ1-2,TRBV3-1/TRBV3-2,CASSPTGSYGYTF
TRBJ1-3,TRBV6-1,CASSEASGNTIYF
TRBJ1-2,TRBV30,CAWSVRRALDGYTF
TRBJ2-3,TRBV2,CASRDRTSTDTQYF
TRBJ1-2,TRBV7-9,CASSLSGTADYGYTF
TRBJ2-5,TRBV6-1,CASSEFPPAWKYQETQYF
TRBJ1-2,TRBV12-3/TRBV12-4,CASSLTGNYGYTF
TRBJ1-4,TRBV6-5,CASSRTPDEKLFF
TRBJ1-5,TRBV6-4,CASSEGPNQPQHF
TRBJ1-3,TRBV11-2,CASSLGWNYLSGNTIYF
TRBJ2-7,TRBV28,CATAIGTPSYEQYF
TRBJ1-2,TRBV5-1,CASSFDRVYGYTF
TRBJ2-1,TRBV4-1,CASSPLGRSLRNEQFF
TRBJ2-5,TRBV7-9,CASSLGGSETQYF
TRBJ2-6,TRBV5-8,CASSLMTYITGANVLTF
TRBJ1-2,TRBV7-6,CASSYRDSPYGYTF
TRBJ2-7,TRBV7-2,CASSGLRGQAYSYEQYF